The 16 T cell receptor beta chains below come from one sample, sequenced in a study of T-cell reconstitution after alpha-beta-depleted transplantation in children. Unique molecular identifiers were used to barcode this TCRbeta library. Via MiXCR, TCRdb re-called the PCR reads, giving one row per CDR3 protein. This sample carries around 240,000 distinct CDR3 sequences, 6.5% to 10% of them seen once, and the ten largest clones take 5% to 8%. The sample consisted of PBMCs, mostly from graft donor cells, taken 180 days after TCRalphabeta/CD19-depleted stem cell transplant. The source is a male patient between 10 and 17 years old who had a stem cell transplant for acute lymphoblastic leukemia, so the T cells may come from the graft donor.

The chain joins TRBV13 to TRBJ2-5; 7 bases map to TRBD2. Trimming cost V 0 bases and J 5 bases; bases outside gene matches: 3. The V gene's germline CDR1 is PRHDT and CDR2 FYEKMQ (reference sequence). This CDR3 contains 14 residues. The CDR3 nucleotides are TGTGCCAGCAGCTTAGGCGGGGGGAAGGAGACCCAGTACTTC. Protein sequence: CASSLGGGKETQYF.

This clonotype was observed many times. The chain carries TRBV20-1 and TRBJ2-5; 7 bases line up with TRBD2. Germline trimming cut 0 bases from V and 5 bases from J; bases unmatched to any gene: 6. The CDR3 runs to 14 residues. Germline V gene lookup returns CDR1 DFQATT and CDR2 SNEGSKA (reference sequence). Written as DNA, the CDR3 is TGCAGTGCTAGAGATCGGGGACTAATGGAGACCCAGTACTTC. Protein: CSARDRGLMETQYF.

Ten or more counts support this clonotype. The V and J genes are TRBV5-1 and TRBJ2-5, with TRBD2 matching over 12 bases. The CDR3 is 14 amino acids. The J segment lost 5 bases and the V segment lost 6 bases, leaving 5 bases of the junction unmatched. CDR1 SGHRS and CDR2 YFSETQ come from the germline V gene. This chain's CDR3 is CASTLAGGPETQYF. CDR3 sequence (DNA): TGCGCCAGCACCCTAGCGGGAGGGCCCGAGACCCAGTACTTC.

This clonotype was seen repeatedly, ten times or more. V is TRBV7-9 and J is TRBJ1-2; 7 nucleotides line up with TRBD1. The CDR3 sequence is 15 residues long. V was pared by 8 bases and J by 4 bases, with 13 bases of the junction left unmatched. Germline lookup yields CDR1 SEHNR and CDR2 FQNEAQ (reference sequence). CDR3 DNA: TGTGCCAGCCTTCTAACCGAGGACAGGTTCTATGGCTACACCTTC. Translation: CASLLTEDRFYGYTF.

Ten or more counts support this clonotype. The chain has TRBV27 and TRBJ1-1; tentatively, D is TRBD1 (5 bases). Trimming removed 3 bases from V and 6 bases from J, with 11 bases in between. The CDR3 has 13 amino acids. The V gene's germline CDR1 is MNHEY and CDR2 SMNVEV (reference sequence). The CDR3: CASSFSPGAEAFF. CDR3 DNA: TGTGCCAGCAGTTTCTCCCCGGGGGCTGAAGCTTTCTTT.

This clonotype was detected ten times or more. The rearrangement links TRBV20-1 to TRBJ2-3; 7 bases match TRBD1. The CDR3 loop spans 15 amino acids. V shed 7 bases and J 0 bases; nucleotides not matched to a gene: 10. The germline gives CDR1 DFQATT, CDR2 SNEGSKA (reference sequence). The CDR3 nucleotides are TGCAGTGTGCGGACAGGCTCAAAGAGCACAGATACGCAGTATTTT. It translates to CSVRTGSKSTDTQYF.

Ten or more counts support this clonotype. The rearrangement links TRBV11-3 to TRBJ2-5, with D possibly being TRBD1 or TRBD2 (6 bases each). The CDR3 has 18 amino acids. The V gene's germline CDR1 is SGHNT and CDR2 YENEEA. V was pared by 1 base and J by 5 bases, with 23 bases between. The CDR3 DNA reads as TGTGCCAGCAGCTTAGTAGGCCCGGGGGCGGGATCTGGGGAGACCCAGTACTTC. Amino acid sequence: CASSLVGPGAGSGETQYF.

Ten or more counts support this clonotype. The chain combines TRBV11-2 with TRBJ2-1, with TRBD1 matching 7 bases. CDR3 size: 14 residues. With 5 bases clipped from V and 7 bases from J, the junction kept 8 bases outside the gene matches. The germline gives CDR1 SGHAT, CDR2 FQNNGV. The CDR3 loop reads CASSQGQPGNEQFF. CDR3 nucleotide sequence: TGTGCCAGCAGCCAGGGACAGCCTGGGAATGAGCAGTTCTTC.

This clonotype occurred many times. This chain connects TRBV5-1 to TRBJ2-6, with TRBD1 identical over 8 bases. The CDR3 runs 16 residues. The germline V gene has CDR1 SGHRS and CDR2 YFSETQ. With 2 bases clipped from V and 1 base from J, the junction kept 2 bases outside the gene matches. In nucleotides, the CDR3 is TGCGCCAGCAGCTTTCGACAGGGGTCTGGGGCCAACGTCCTGACTTTC. Translated: CASSFRQGSGANVLTF. The whole variable domain, remainder taken from reference TRBV5-1 and TRBJ2-6, is KAGVTQTPRYLIKTRGQQVTLSCSPISGHRSVSWYQQTPGQGLQFLFEYFSETQRNKGNFPGRFSGRQFSNSRSEMNVSTLELGDSALYLCASSFRQGSGANVLTFGAGSRLTVL.

This clonotype was counted ten times or more. This chain connects TRBV19 to TRBJ2-7; no clear D gene. In germline, CDR1 is LNHDA, CDR2 SQIVND (reference sequence). The CDR3 runs 14 residues. The germline V and J ends were trimmed by 6 bases and 6 bases, with 18 bases remaining between them. The CDR3 DNA sequence: TGTGCCAGTAGAGTATCCACGGACCGCGGCGAGCAGTACTTC. This gives the protein CASRVSTDRGEQYF.

This clonotype was detected many times. DNA for the CDR3: TGTGCCAGCAGCCCTTTGCCAGGGGGGGGGAACACTGAAGCTTTCTTT. It is translated as CASSPLPGGGNTEAFF. V and J are TRBV7-9 and TRBJ1-1, with TRBD1 matching 7 bases. There are 16 residues in the CDR3. Germline V gene lookup returns CDR1 SEHNR and CDR2 FQNEAQ (reference sequence). V was pared by 5 bases and J by 1 base, with 10 bases of the junction left unmatched.

This clonotype was found many times. DNA for the CDR3: TGCAGCGTTCAAAGGGGGACAGGAGGTGAAAAACTGTTTTTT. Protein sequence: CSVQRGTGGEKLFF. The V and J genes are TRBV29-1 and TRBJ1-4, with 8 positions matching TRBD1. The V segment lost 5 bases and the J segment 7 bases; nucleotides outside the gene matches: 9. This CDR3 has 14 residues. Germline CDR1 and CDR2: SQVTM and ANQGSEA.

The chain links TRBV10-3 to TRBJ1-5; no clear D. V was shortened by 0 bases and J by 3 bases, with 9 bases between the two germline ends. This CDR3 has 15 amino acids. Germline V gives CDR1 ENHRY, CDR2 SYGVKD. CDR3 region: CAISESTGPNQPQHF. The CDR3 DNA reads TGTGCCATCAGTGAGTCGACTGGGCCCAATCAGCCCCAGCATTTT.

This clonotype has ten or more counts. The chain recombines TRBV11-2 with TRBJ2-1, with 9 bases that match TRBD2. This CDR3 is 16 amino acids long. Germline V gives CDR1 SGHAT, CDR2 FQNNGV. Germline trimming cut 2 bases from V and 2 bases from J; bases unmatched to any gene: 4. The CDR3, as DNA: TGTGCCAGCAGCTTAATCGCTAGCGGGGCCTACAATGAGCAGTTCTTC. This sequence encodes CASSLIASGAYNEQFF.

This clonotype was detected ten times or more. The chain has TRBV13 and TRBJ1-2; a weak D match, TRBD1 (6 bases). There are 14 residues in the CDR3. With 4 bases removed from V and 8 bases from J, the gap between germline ends came to 17 bases. Germline values: CDR1 PRHDT, CDR2 FYEKMQ (reference sequence). The CDR3 DNA follows: TGTGCCAGCAGCTGGGACACAGCAGGAAGGGGCTACACCTTC. Translated: CASSWDTAGRGYTF.

In its sample, this clonotype was seen many times. The rearrangement links TRBV20-1 to TRBJ2-3; the D is unclear. Trimming cost V 4 bases and J 3 bases, with 14 bases left between them. This CDR3 is 14 amino acids long. CDR1 DFQATT and CDR2 SNEGSKA come from the germline V gene (reference sequence). The CDR3: CSAKRSAGTDTQYF. As DNA, the CDR3 is TGCAGTGCTAAACGGAGCGCTGGGACAGATACGCAGTATTTT.